The 6 T cell receptor beta chains presented below share a single source sample, sequenced in a study of T-cell memory formation after mild COVID-19. Via MiXCR, TCRdb re-called the 5' RACE reads, giving one row per CDR3 protein. The data contain about 400,000 distinct CDR3 sequences, 24% of them singletons. The sequencing input was PBMCs or a T cell subset sorted from them (not recorded which). These receptor sequences come from an adult woman who had mild COVID-19 (a few samples of this study predate the infection). Cell type and time point are not known.

The chain links TRBV5-6 to TRBJ2-4; 7 positions agree with TRBD1. The CDR3 extends over 11 amino acids. V was pared by 3 bases and J by 14 bases, with 5 bases of the junction left unmatched. Germline assignment: CDR1 SGHDT and CDR2 YYEEEE. CDR3 in amino acids: CASSYSGTEYF. Written as DNA, the CDR3 is TGTGCCAGCAGCTATTCCGGGACAGAGTACTTC.

This clonotype was seen repeatedly, ten times or more. The V gene is TRBV29-1, the J gene TRBJ2-7; D is uncertain. Germline CDR1 is SQVTM and CDR2 is ANQGSEA. Trimming took off 4 bases at V and 7 bases at J, with 14 bases between the two ends. CDR3 length: 12 residues. The chain's CDR3 is CSVGGHLGEQYF. For the CDR3, the DNA is TGCAGCGTTGGTGGCCACTTGGGGGAGCAGTACTTC.

This clonotype was picked up a small number of times. The chain couples TRBV12-3 or TRBV12-4 to TRBJ2-4, with 10 bases that match TRBD2. V lost 3 bases to trimming and J lost 1 base; unmatched junction nucleotides: 9. This CDR3 contains 18 residues. CDR3 in amino acids: CASSFISGRADAKNIQYF. CDR3 bases: TGTGCCAGCAGTTTCATCAGCGGGAGGGCCGACGCCAAAAACATTCAGTACTTC.

The chain couples TRBV5-6 to TRBJ1-1; D unclear. The germline V gene has CDR1 SGHDT and CDR2 YYEEEE. V was pared by 4 bases and J by 0 bases, with 7 bases between. The CDR3 has 13 residues. CDR3 protein: CASSNNMNTEAFF. CDR3 coding DNA: TGTGCCAGCAGCAATAATATGAACACTGAAGCTTTCTTT.

This clonotype was counted many times. The chain carries TRBV7-9 and TRBJ1-1; 9 bases fit TRBD1. The trim removed 5 bases at V and 7 bases at J, leaving 5 bases unmatched. The CDR3 runs 13 residues. CDR1 and CDR2 from the germline V gene are SEHNR and FQNEAQ (reference sequence). In DNA form, the CDR3 reads TGTGCCAGCAGCCCAGGGACAGGGCTTGAAGCTTTCTTT. It encodes CASSPGTGLEAFF.

This clonotype turned up a few times. This CDR3 is CAISESTRHNEQFF. The CDR3 coding sequence is TGTGCCATCAGTGAGTCGACGCGGCACAATGAGCAGTTCTTC. This sequence joins TRBV10-3 and TRBJ2-1; no clear D gene. The V end lost 0 bases, the J end lost 5 bases, and 8 bases lay between the germline ends. The germline gives CDR1 ENHRY, CDR2 SYGVKD. The CDR3 runs to 14 residues.